Listed below are T cell receptor beta chains from one sample, sequenced in a study of blood T cell repertoires in COVID-19. Clones were read by immunoSEQ multiplex PCR, and TCRdb kept only the in-frame ones, dropping some. The sample has about 260,000 clones; 88% are singletons. Sequenced: PBMCs or T cells enriched from blood (not recorded which). These receptor sequences come from a woman between 45 and 65 years old who had recovered from COVID-19. The CDR3 runs from the conserved cysteine through the conserved F or W. The D gene is left open where the match is weak. Rows give clone size only sometimes, using once, few, many, or a class for an expanded clone.

CDR3aa: CASSLLRDRGTDTQYF
CDR3nt: TGTGCCAGCAGTTTATTACGGGACAGGGGCACAGATACGCAGTATTTT
abundance: once
v_gene: TRBV27
d_gene: TRBD1
j_gene: TRBJ2-3

CDR3aa: CASSLTGGRFKQYF
CDR3nt: TGTGCCAGCAGCTTGACAGGGGGCCGTTTCAAGCAGTACTTC
abundance: NA
v_gene: TRBV5-4
d_gene: TRBD1
j_gene: TRBJ2-7

CDR3aa: CASSGERGPQYF
CDR3nt: TGTGCTAGCAGCGGTGAAAGGGGCCCCCAGTACTTC
abundance: NA
v_gene: TRBV7-7
d_gene: NA
j_gene: TRBJ2-5

CDR3aa: CASSPPEGAHEQFF
CDR3nt: TGTGCCAGCAGTCCCCCGGAAGGGGCCCATGAGCAGTTCTTC
abundance: NA
v_gene: TRBV6-6
d_gene: NA
j_gene: TRBJ2-1

CDR3aa: CASRTGQGKIYGYTF
CDR3nt: TGTGCCAGCAGAACCGGACAGGGAAAGATCTATGGCTACACCTTC
abundance: once
v_gene: TRBV28
d_gene: TRBD1
j_gene: TRBJ1-2

CDR3aa: CASSEGATSPYEQYF
CDR3nt: TGTGCCAGCAGCGAAGGTGCGACTAGCCCCTACGAGCAGTACTTC
abundance: NA
v_gene: TRBV3-1/TRBV3-2
d_gene: TRBD2
j_gene: TRBJ2-7

CDR3aa: CASRQTSGATYEQFF
CDR3nt: TGTGCCAGCAGGCAGACTAGCGGGGCTACATATGAGCAGTTCTTC
abundance: once
v_gene: TRBV11-2
d_gene: TRBD2
j_gene: TRBJ2-1

CDR3aa: CASSFIEGLGRAPGPGELFF
CDR3nt: TGTGCCAGCAGTTTTATAGAAGGTCTCGGGAGGGCCCCTGGCCCCGGGGAGCTGTTTTTT
abundance: NA
v_gene: TRBV27
d_gene: TRBD2
j_gene: TRBJ2-2

CDR3aa: CASSFATGGEPYEQYF
CDR3nt: TGCGCCAGCAGCTTCGCTACAGGGGGCGAGCCCTACGAGCAGTACTTC
abundance: NA
v_gene: TRBV5-1
d_gene: TRBD1
j_gene: TRBJ2-7

CDR3aa: CASSLRFEQFF
CDR3nt: TGTGCCAGCAGTCTGCGGTTTGAGCAGTTCTTC
abundance: NA
v_gene: TRBV28
d_gene: NA
j_gene: TRBJ2-1

CDR3aa: CASSTVVLYSSNQPQHF
CDR3nt: TGCGCCAGCTCCACGGTAGTTCTCTATTCTAGCAATCAGCCCCAGCATTTT
abundance: NA
v_gene: TRBV10-1
d_gene: NA
j_gene: TRBJ1-5

CDR3aa: CASKALGQGAGTNEKLFF
CDR3nt: TGTGCCAGCAAGGCTTTAGGGCAGGGGGCAGGGACTAATGAAAAACTGTTTTTT
abundance: NA
v_gene: TRBV28
d_gene: TRBD1
j_gene: TRBJ1-4

CDR3aa: CASRLTDRTTEAFF
CDR3nt: TGTGCCAGCAGACTTACGGACAGGACCACTGAAGCTTTCTTT
abundance: NA
v_gene: TRBV27
d_gene: TRBD1
j_gene: TRBJ1-1